This is a list of T cell receptor beta chains from one sample in a study of blood T cell repertoires in COVID-19. The assay was immunoSEQ multiplex PCR, and TCRdb's table has in-frame clones only and misses some. In the table there are roughly 250,000 clones, 80% to 90% of which are singletons. The sample was PBMCs or T cells enriched from blood (not recorded which). The source is a man in his forties or fifties who had been exposed to COVID-19. CDR3s include the opening cysteine and the closing phenylalanine or tryptophan. Fields, in order: V gene, J gene, D gene, clone size, CDR3 protein, CDR3 DNA. A D gene is named only where the DNA matches it firmly. Size values are once, few and many counts, or a class for expanded clones, and some rows have none.

>TRBV18|TRBJ2-1|TRBD1|NA
CASSPSGRLVRGQEQFF
TGTGCCAGCTCACCATCAGGTCGTCTTGTAAGGGGGCAGGAGCAGTTCTTC
>TRBV30|TRBJ2-7|NA|once
CAWSVSLGEERQYF
TGTGCCTGGAGTGTATCCCTGGGGGAGGAGCGGCAGTACTTC
>TRBV3-1/TRBV3-2|TRBJ1-1|TRBD1|NA
CASSRSGQGNTEAFF
TGTGCCAGCAGCCGATCGGGACAGGGAAACACTGAAGCTTTCTTT
>TRBV9|TRBJ2-3|NA|NA
CASSYAGNTDTQYF
TGTGCCAGCAGCTACGCGGGGAACACAGATACGCAGTATTTT
>TRBV29-1|TRBJ1-1|TRBD1|many
CSDTGDKDEAFF
TGCAGCGACACAGGGGATAAGGATGAAGCTTTCTTT
>TRBV7-8|TRBJ1-2|TRBD1|once
CASSQTPGTGGANYGYTF
TGTGCCAGCAGCCAAACACCCGGGACAGGGGGCGCTAACTATGGCTACACCTTC
>TRBV5-1|TRBJ1-2|NA|NA
CASSLEFGGANYGYTF
TGCGCCAGCAGCTTGGAATTCGGCGGCGCAAACTATGGCTACACCTTC
>TRBV27|TRBJ1-1|NA|many
CASSSPDRPINTEAFF
TGTGCCAGCAGTTCACCGGACAGACCTATCAACACTGAAGCTTTCTTT
>TRBV24-1|TRBJ1-2|NA|NA
CATGGENYGYTF
TGTGCCACCGGAGGAGAAAACTATGGCTACACCTTC
>TRBV3-1/TRBV3-2|TRBJ2-1|NA|NA
CASSQADEQFF
TGTGCCAGCAGCCAAGCGGATGAGCAGTTCTTC
>TRBV9|TRBJ1-5|TRBD1|NA
CASSGQGYQPQHF
TGTGCCAGCAGCGGACAGGGGTATCAGCCCCAGCATTTT
>TRBV28|TRBJ1-2|NA|NA
CASSHSFYTF
TGTGCCAGCAGCCACAGCTTCTACACCTTC
>TRBV5-5|TRBJ2-5|TRBD1|NA
CASSLGAGTGEETQYF
TGTGCCAGCAGCTTGGGTGCCGGGACAGGGGAAGAGACCCAGTACTTC
>TRBV6-1|TRBJ1-5|TRBD1|few
CASSEATGDQPQHF
TGTGCCAGCAGTGAAGCTACAGGGGATCAGCCCCAGCATTTT
>TRBV28|TRBJ1-1|NA|NA
CASSNPVGDTEAFF
TGTGCCAGCAGCAACCCTGTCGGGGACACTGAAGCTTTCTTT
>TRBV28|TRBJ1-2|NA|NA
CASSQDRNYGYTF
TGTGCCAGCAGTCAAGACAGGAACTATGGCTACACCTTC
>TRBV6-6|TRBJ1-5|NA|NA
CASSSVSANQPQHF
TGTGCCAGCAGTTCCGTTAGTGCCAATCAGCCCCAGCATTTT
>TRBV9|TRBJ1-3|TRBD1|NA
CASSPDRDRNTIYF
TGTGCCAGCAGCCCAGACAGGGACAGAAACACCATATATTTT
>TRBV20-1|TRBJ1-4|NA|NA
CSASVYEKLFF
TGCAGTGCTAGTGTCTATGAAAAACTGTTTTTT
>TRBV5-1|TRBJ1-2|NA|NA
CASSLAGVYGYTF
TGCGCCAGCAGCTTGGCGGGGGTATATGGCTACACCTTC
>TRBV9|TRBJ1-1|NA|NA
CASSAMEGTEAFF
TGTGCCAGCAGCGCGATGGAGGGCACTGAAGCTTTCTTT
>TRBV9|TRBJ2-2|NA|once
CASSETTNTGELFF
TGTGCCAGCAGCGAAACTACGAACACCGGGGAGCTGTTTTTT
>TRBV24-1|TRBJ1-2|NA|NA
CATSDSGLDYGYTF
TGTGCCACCAGTGATTCCGGTCTTGACTATGGCTACACCTTC
>TRBV9|TRBJ1-6|NA|few
CASSVEPGARYNSPLHF
TGTGCCAGCAGCGTAGAGCCAGGGGCCCGTTATAATTCACCCCTCCACTTT
>TRBV30|TRBJ2-3|NA|once
CAWRDLAGFTDTQYF
TGTGCCTGGAGAGACCTGGCGGGCTTCACAGATACGCAGTATTTT
>TRBV7-3|TRBJ2-1|NA|NA
CASSQRGTLDSNEQFF
TGTGCCAGCAGCCAGAGGGGGACACTCGATAGCAATGAGCAGTTCTTC
>TRBV7-8|TRBJ2-1|TRBD2|NA
CASSLTGTSGGPYNEQFF
TGTGCCAGCAGCTTAACCGGGACTAGCGGGGGCCCTTACAATGAGCAGTTCTTC
>TRBV19|TRBJ1-1|TRBD1|NA
CASSFTGGTEAFF
TGTGCCAGTAGTTTCACAGGGGGCACTGAAGCTTTCTTT
>TRBV5-5|TRBJ1-6|NA|NA
CASSLVAGDYNSPLHF
TGTGCCAGCAGCTTGGTAGCAGGGGATTATAATTCACCCCTCCACTTT
>TRBV24-1|TRBJ1-5|TRBD1|NA
CATSARGQGMGQPQHF
TGTGCCACCAGTGCCCGGGGACAGGGTATGGGTCAGCCCCAGCATTTT
>TRBV5-4|TRBJ1-6|NA|few
CASSLEQGKSPLHF
TGTGCCAGCAGCTTGGAACAGGGAAAATCACCCCTCCACTTT
>TRBV28|TRBJ1-5|NA|NA
CASSLGGSNQPQHF
TGTGCCAGCAGTTTGGGGGGGAGCAATCAGCCCCAGCATTTT
>TRBV6-5|TRBJ2-4|NA|NA
CASRRAGGNIQYF
TGTGCCAGTAGGAGGGCCGGGGGAAACATTCAGTACTTC
>TRBV7-2|TRBJ2-2|TRBD2|NA
CASSYFSGGNTGELFF
TGTGCCAGCAGCTACTTCAGCGGGGGTAACACCGGGGAGCTGTTTTTT
>TRBV10-2|TRBJ1-4|NA|NA
CASSPPRSRFNEKLFF
TGCGCCAGCAGTCCCCCACGGAGTAGATTTAATGAAAAACTGTTTTTT
>TRBV2|TRBJ1-4|NA|NA
CACTGLANEKLFF
TGTGCCTGCACAGGGTTGGCTAATGAAAAACTGTTTTTT
>TRBV10-3|TRBJ1-2|NA|NA
CAITQDRDYGYTF
TGTGCCATCACCCAGGACAGAGACTATGGCTACACCTTC
>TRBV28|TRBJ1-3|NA|NA
CASSSRRDPGNTIYF
TGTGCCAGCAGTTCTAGACGGGATCCTGGAAACACCATATATTTT
>TRBV2|TRBJ1-6|TRBD1|NA
CASQGRGIGPLHF
TGTGCCAGCCAAGGCAGGGGGATCGGACCCCTCCACTTT